This is a list of T cell receptor beta chains from one sample in a study of OX40 agonist ivuxolimab in advanced cancers. Repertoires were generated with immunoSEQ multiplex PCR, while TCRdb's copy carries only in-frame clones and drops some. The sample yields tens of thousands of clones, 60% to 80% seen once. This material consisted of CD4+ or CD8+ T cells sorted from blood, taken in a trial of the OX40 agonist ivuxolimab. The receptors come from an adult with an advanced solid tumor such as melanoma, head and neck, liver or kidney cancer. The CDR3 runs from the conserved cysteine through the conserved F or W. D genes are given only for firm matches. Part of the rows lack a size; the others show once, few, many or a class for expanded clones.

j_call	d_call	clone_size	v_call	cdr3_aa	cdr3_nt
TRBJ2-5	.	.	TRBV7-8	CASSLVGFQETQYF	TGTGCCAGCAGCTTAGTTGGCTTCCAAGAGACCCAGTACTTC
TRBJ2-5	TRBD1	.	TRBV7-6	CASSFSPGGQETQYF	TGTGCCAGCAGCTTTTCCCCAGGGGGCCAAGAGACCCAGTACTTC
TRBJ1-5	.	once	TRBV7-9	CASSSPGGNQPQHF	TGTGCCAGCAGCTCTCCAGGGGGCAATCAGCCCCAGCATTTT
TRBJ2-2	TRBD2	once	TRBV27	CASSWGGVFTGELFF	TGTGCCAGCAGCTGGGGGGGGGTATTCACCGGGGAGCTGTTTTTT
TRBJ2-2	.	.	TRBV19	CASSMTWGRNTGELFF	TGTGCCAGTAGTATGACGTGGGGGCGGAACACCGGGGAGCTGTTTTTT
TRBJ2-7	TRBD1	.	TRBV9	CASSVKDRGYEQYF	TGTGCCAGCAGCGTAAAAGACAGGGGCTACGAGCAGTACTTC
TRBJ1-4	.	.	TRBV7-6	CASSLGYGEREKLFF	TGTGCCAGCAGCTTAGGGTACGGTGAAAGGGAAAAACTGTTTTTT
TRBJ1-1	.	.	TRBV9	CASRPYGNTEAFF	TGTGCCAGCAGACCGTATGGGAACACTGAAGCTTTCTTT
TRBJ1-1	.	.	TRBV27	CASSLQGFTEAFF	TGTGCCAGCAGTTTACAGGGGTTCACTGAAGCTTTCTTT
TRBJ2-7	.	once	TRBV5-6	CASREGHSYEQYF	TGTGCCAGCAGAGAGGGACATTCGTACGAGCAGTACTTC
TRBJ2-7	.	.	TRBV4-1	CASSQAAGWEQYF	TGCGCCAGCAGCCAAGCGGCGGGTTGGGAGCAGTACTTC
TRBJ2-7	TRBD2	.	TRBV27	CASFSTSAPIYEQYF	TGTGCCAGCTTCTCGACTAGCGCCCCGATTTACGAGCAGTACTTC
TRBJ2-3	.	.	TRBV9	CASSVWGRSTDTQYF	TGTGCCAGCAGCGTCTGGGGGCGCAGTACAGATACGCAGTATTTT
TRBJ1-1	TRBD1	many	TRBV2	CASGQDTEAFF	TGTGCCAGTGGACAGGATACTGAAGCTTTCTTT
TRBJ2-3	.	.	TRBV6-4	CASSEGVGTDTQYF	TGTGCCAGCAGTGAGGGGGTAGGGACAGATACGCAGTATTTT
TRBJ1-2	.	many	TRBV9	CASSGIGDYGYTF	TGTGCCAGCAGCGGGATAGGGGACTATGGCTACACCTTC
TRBJ1-1	.	once	TRBV19	CASSPRGGLDTEAFF	TGTGCCAGTAGTCCACGAGGCGGTTTGGACACTGAAGCTTTCTTT
TRBJ1-4	.	.	TRBV6-5	CASSLTGSNREKLFF	TGTGCCAGCAGCCTAACCGGGTCCAACCGTGAAAAACTGTTTTTT
TRBJ1-2	.	.	TRBV9	CASSVSSGDLGYGYTF	TGTGCCAGCAGCGTATCTTCAGGGGACTTAGGCTATGGCTACACCTTC
TRBJ2-5	TRBD1	.	TRBV7-9	CASSLPGQGARETQYF	TGTGCCAGCAGCCTACCGGGACAGGGGGCGCGAGAGACCCAGTACTTC
TRBJ2-1	TRBD2	.	TRBV19	CASSRLAGYNEQFF	TGTGCCAGTAGTAGGCTAGCGGGATACAATGAGCAGTTCTTC
TRBJ2-7	.	once	TRBV10-3	CAISAGTDPYEQYF	TGTGCCATCAGTGCCGGGACGGATCCCTACGAGCAGTACTTC
TRBJ2-5	.	.	TRBV28	CASHRGGSLSTQYF	TGTGCCAGCCACAGGGGGGGGTCATTATCGACCCAGTACTTC
TRBJ1-5	.	few	TRBV7-6	CASSDGYQPQHF	TGTGCCAGCAGCGACGGATATCAGCCCCAGCATTTT
TRBJ2-3	TRBD2	.	TRBV28	CAILAWGAGGATDTQYF	TGTGCCATCCTGGCCTGGGGAGCGGGGGGAGCCACAGATACGCAGTATTTT
TRBJ2-7	.	.	TRBV27	CASSLSPFTYEQYF	TGTGCCAGCAGTTTGTCGCCATTTACCTACGAGCAGTACTTC
TRBJ1-4	.	.	TRBV6-4	CASSDDSRPLIPTNEKLFF	TGTGCCAGCAGTGACGACAGTAGGCCACTAATCCCCACTAATGAAAAACTGTTTTTT
TRBJ2-3	.	.	TRBV11-1	CASSLLARGTDTQYF	TGTGCCAGCAGCTTACTCGCCAGGGGCACAGATACGCAGTATTTT
TRBJ2-6	.	.	TRBV18	CASGATGHSGANVLTF	TGTGCCAGCGGAGCGACAGGCCACTCTGGGGCCAACGTCCTGACTTTC
TRBJ1-3	.	few	TRBV28	CANRSGEAGNTIYF	TGTGCCAACCGGTCAGGGGAGGCTGGAAACACCATATATTTT
TRBJ2-5	TRBD1	.	TRBV25-1	CASSDPGQGSQETQYF	TGTGCCAGCAGTGACCCCGGACAGGGCTCCCAAGAGACCCAGTACTTC
TRBJ2-1	TRBD1	few	TRBV7-8	CASSFVQGAGDEQFF	TGTGCCAGCAGCTTCGTACAGGGGGCGGGCGATGAGCAGTTCTTC